A selection of T cell receptor beta chains follows, all from one sample in a study of T cell responses to AZD1222 COVID-19 vaccine. Measured with immunoSEQ multiplex PCR; TCRdb has only the in-frame clones, and not every one. The table has around 180,000 clones, roughly 90% seen once. The sample consisted of peripheral blood, taken on day 0 of AZD1222 vaccination. These receptors all stem from an adult in good health. The CDR3 runs from the conserved cysteine through the conserved F or W. Each record gives: J gene, clone size, D gene, V gene, CDR3 DNA, CDR3 protein. D genes are given only for firm matches. Expanded clones are given a class, and other clones once, few, many or no size at all.

>TRBJ1-4|NA|NA|TRBV19
TGTGCCAGTAGTGTTACAGGACATAATGAAAAACTGTTTTTT
CASSVTGHNEKLFF
>TRBJ1-2|NA|NA|TRBV12-3/TRBV12-4
TGTGCCAGCAGTTTGAGGGGCAGCTATGGCTACACCTTC
CASSLRGSYGYTF
>TRBJ2-5|NA|TRBD2|TRBV3-1/TRBV3-2
TGTGCCAGCAACACCCAGGGAGGGGAGACCCAGTACTTC
CASNTQGGETQYF
>TRBJ2-1|NA|TRBD1|TRBV18
TGTGCCAGCTCATCACAGGGGTTCACAGGGGGCCGGAGCTCCTACAATGAGCAGTTCTTC
CASSSQGFTGGRSSYNEQFF
>TRBJ2-1|NA|NA|TRBV12-2
TGTGCAAGTCGCTTAAATAATGAGAGCGGCTCCTACAATGAGCAGTTCTTC
CASRLNNESGSYNEQFF
>TRBJ2-5|NA|NA|TRBV5-1
TGCGCCAGCAGAGGAATTGGCGGGGAGACCCAGTACTTC
CASRGIGGETQYF
>TRBJ2-5|NA|NA|TRBV11-2
TGTGCCAGCAGCGCATCAAGGCGGGGAGCCGAGGGGACCCAGTACTTC
CASSASRRGAEGTQYF
>TRBJ1-1|NA|NA|TRBV30
TGTGCCTGGAGTATTGGGGTAAGGGGGAACACTGAAGCTTTCTTT
CAWSIGVRGNTEAFF
>TRBJ1-1|NA|NA|TRBV4-1
TGCGCCAGCAGCCAAGTGCCGGGGTCGGACACTGAAGCTTTCTTT
CASSQVPGSDTEAFF
>TRBJ2-7|NA|TRBD2|TRBV3-1/TRBV3-2
TGTGCCAGCAGCCATACGGGACTAGCGGGAGGAAAGCAGTACTTC
CASSHTGLAGGKQYF
>TRBJ1-1|NA|NA|TRBV2
TGTGCCAGCAGTCCGACCCGGGTCCTTACGGCTTTCTTT
CASSPTRVLTAFF
>TRBJ1-1|NA|NA|TRBV27
TGTGCCAGCAGTTCCTTAGGGGTCCCCGTCACTGAAGCTTTCTTT
CASSSLGVPVTEAFF
>TRBJ2-1|NA|NA|TRBV7-2
TGTGCCAGCAGCCCGAAGGGCGGGTACAATGAGCAGTTCTTC
CASSPKGGYNEQFF
>TRBJ2-1|NA|TRBD2|TRBV4-2
TGTGCCAGCAGCCAAAGTTGGGGACTAGGAAATGAGCAGTTCTTC
CASSQSWGLGNEQFF
>TRBJ1-5|few|NA|TRBV28
TGTGCCAGCAGGGATAGCAATCAGCCCCAGCATTTT
CASRDSNQPQHF
>TRBJ1-1|NA|NA|TRBV5-1
TGCGCCAGCAGCTTGGATCGGCTCCTAGAAGCTTTCTTT
CASSLDRLLEAFF
>TRBJ2-5|NA|TRBD1|TRBV4-1
TGCGCCAGCAGCCAAGATCAGGGGGAAGAGACCCAGTACTTC
CASSQDQGEETQYF
>TRBJ2-1|NA|TRBD2|TRBV27
TGTGCCAGCAGTTTACTGGGCTGGGGGACTAGCGGGAGGGCCAATGAGCAGTTCTTC
CASSLLGWGTSGRANEQFF
>TRBJ1-3|NA|TRBD1|TRBV19
TGTGCCAGTAGTCGGAGGGACAGGGGTAGCTCTGGAAACACCATATATTTT
CASSRRDRGSSGNTIYF
>TRBJ1-1|NA|NA|TRBV29-1
TGCAGCGTTGAGGCACGGAACACTGAAGCTTTCTTT
CSVEARNTEAFF
>TRBJ1-1|NA|NA|TRBV5-1
TGCGCCAGCAGCATGGGACCGGTGAACACTGAAGCTTTCTTT
CASSMGPVNTEAFF
>TRBJ2-7|NA|NA|TRBV5-4
TGTGCCAGCAGCTTGGACAGCCGCTACGAGCAGTACTTC
CASSLDSRYEQYF
>TRBJ2-5|NA|TRBD2|TRBV5-4
TGTGCCAGCAGCTTGGTGGCTAGCGGGAGGTGGAAAGAGACCCAGTACTTC
CASSLVASGRWKETQYF
>TRBJ1-2|NA|NA|TRBV2
TGTGCCAGCAGTGACGGCAGGAGCTATGGCTACACCTTC
CASSDGRSYGYTF
>TRBJ1-2|NA|NA|TRBV9
TGCCTTAGCCCCCCCCTTTATGGCTACACCTTC
CLSPPLYGYTF